This paragraph covers one TCR beta chain sequence. Its matching antigen is unknown. The data derive from a study of Ad26.COV2.S vaccination and SARS-CoV-2 variants. The wider study: The authors gave Ad26.COV2.S intramuscularly, either once or twice 56 days apart.

The V and J ends lost 6 bases and 5 bases, in that order; junction bases with no gene match: 9. Germline CDR1 and CDR2: PRHDT and FYEKMQ (reference sequence). This CDR3 has 15 residues. Treatment here: about 20 received Ad26.COV2.S at low or high dose, single or two shots; several received placebo; per-sample allocation not given. On day 63 after the first injection, vaccine and placebo recipients gave samples. Wuhan-strain spike was delivered by a replication-incompetent Ad26 vector. Study results and caveats: Vaccine recipients surpassed placebo recipients in spike-specific TCR breadth. For non-spike TCRs, breadth in vaccine recipients resembled that in placebo recipients.

Measured with immunoSEQ multiplex PCR; TCRdb has only the in-frame clones, and not every one. The data show 300,000 to 500,000 clones, around 85% seen once. The input for sequencing was peripheral blood, taken in a trial of Ad26.COV2.S vaccine versus placebo. This chain uses TRBV13 with TRBJ2-5, with 10 bases aligning to TRBD2. The source of this sequence is a person aged 18 to 65 who received the Ad26.COV2.S COVID-19 vaccine or a placebo. CDR3 nucleotide sequence: TGTGCCAGCAGTTCCCGTAGCGGGGGGCGGGAGACCCAGTACTTC. Protein sequence: CASSSRSGGRETQYF.